This T cell receptor (beta chain) was obtained from a study of T cell responses to AZD1222 COVID-19 vaccine. Profiling relied on immunoSEQ multiplex PCR, and the TCRdb table lists in-frame clones only, not all of them. The sample shows roughly 150,000 clones, around 88% of them seen only once. V dropped 0 bases and J dropped 5 bases, with 4 bases sitting between them. CDR3 length equals 13 residues. The germline CDR1 and CDR2 sequences are LNHNV and YYDKDF (reference sequence). The chain links TRBV15 to TRBJ2-2; D is unresolved. The source material was peripheral blood, sampled 28 days after the second AZD1222 dose. This sequence was found in an adult who received the AZD1222 COVID-19 vaccine. CDR3 sequence: CATSREGTGELFF. The CDR3 DNA reads as TGTGCCACCAGCAGAGAAGGTACCGGGGAGCTGTTTTTT.